This T cell receptor beta chain was obtained from a study of T cell clonality in common variable immunodeficiency. CDR3 size: 13 residues. Germline V CDR1 and CDR2: SGHTA, FQGTGA. V gave up 5 bases and J gave up 9 bases, with 14 bases separating them. Clones were sequenced by immunoSEQ multiplex PCR, and TCRdb holds only the in-frame ones, with some missing. Observed in the sample are tens of thousands of clones, none of them singletons. Comments on this clone: No antigen is known for it. Being one base from a much bigger clone, this may be a read error. The read stops 3 residues short of the end of the CDR3; the missing end is completed from the germline J gene. The same CDR3 also results from other DNA sequences found in this sample.

CVID subjects had received replacement immunoglobulin for at least one year. General study results and limits: Reportedly, TCR beta sequences from common variable immunodeficiency showed fewer deletions and N-nucleotide insertions. Compared with healthy controls, CVID subjects showed increased TCRbeta clonality, mostly in about a third.

The sequence derives from a human donor with common variable immunodeficiency. The chain uses TRBV7-3 and TRBJ2-1; D uncertain. The sequencing sample was made of peripheral blood mononuclear cells. The covered CDR3 bases are TGTGCCAGCAGCCCGAGAACCTTCGGTGAG. Its translation is CASSPRTFGE. The whole CDR3 sequence reads CASSPRTFGEQFF.